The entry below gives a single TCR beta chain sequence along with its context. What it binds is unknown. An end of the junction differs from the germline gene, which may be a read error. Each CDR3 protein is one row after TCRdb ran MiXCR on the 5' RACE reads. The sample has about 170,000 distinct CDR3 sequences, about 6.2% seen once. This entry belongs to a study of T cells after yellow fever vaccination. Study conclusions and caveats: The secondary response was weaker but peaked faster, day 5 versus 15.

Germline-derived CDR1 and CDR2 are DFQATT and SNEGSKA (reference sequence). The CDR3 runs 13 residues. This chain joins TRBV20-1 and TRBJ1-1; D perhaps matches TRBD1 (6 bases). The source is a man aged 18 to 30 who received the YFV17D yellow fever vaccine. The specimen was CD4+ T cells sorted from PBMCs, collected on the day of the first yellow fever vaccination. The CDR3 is CCARDWRGTEAFF. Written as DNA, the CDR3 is TGCTGTGCTAGAGATTGGAGGGGGACTGAAGCTTTCTTT.